This T cell receptor beta chain was captured in a study of blood T cell repertoires in COVID-19 (dated by TCRdb to 2018 to 2021). Background on the whole study: The collaborator samples originated in the United States, Italy and Spain and spanned the acute and convalescent phases of COVID-19. The repertoires were released in a freely available public database meant as a resource for research on the immune response to SARS-CoV-2. Sample metadata almost always included a de-identified subject ID, COVID-19 status, age in years and sex. Where available, HLA class I and class II types were taken from metadata supplied by the sample provider and were not determined by assay-based typing. Subjects who had been exposed to COVID-19, were actively infected with it, or had recovered from it provided the deeply sampled blood TCRbeta repertoires that made up the dataset. The material from the prospective study consisted of cDNA or gDNA derived from T cells, B-cell-depleted T cells, or PBMCs. Samples came from the ongoing ImmuneRACE study (first 160 participants) plus 1,254 subjects from 6 global collaborators. Study-wide conclusions, independent of this receptor: How much clinical and demographic metadata was included differed by source and by participant, and the metadata was provided uncurated.

A note on this clone: The specificity of this receptor is unknown. No quality values exist for individual bases; no much larger clone is one base distant.

TCRbeta CDR3 regions were amplified from genomic DNA using the immunoSEQ Assay, a bias-controlled multiplex PCR. The authors' analysis ran thus. The number of nucleated cells in each sample was estimated by amplification of reference gene primers within the assay. To quantify the absolute abundance of each unique TCRbeta CDR3 rearrangement, sequence reads were collapsed and filtered. For each sample, productive Simpson clonality was calculated by taking the square root of Simpson's diversity index across productive rearrangements. TCRdb mirrors the immuneACCESS table, restricted to in-frame sequences. Some clones are absent from its copies; in checked studies, under half trace to an unresolved V gene, and the reason for the others is unknown. V, J and clone size derive from that table, while D and trimming were established from the DNA sequence. The sample table lists approximately 97,000 clones, approximately 86% of them with a count of one. Of the sample, around 19% is held by the ten largest clones.

Each collaborating institution followed its own protocols to collect whole blood in K2EDTA tubes. For TCRbeta analysis, collaborator samples were shipped as frozen whole blood, as isolated PBMCs, or as DNA extracted from either sample type. From cysteine to phenylalanine, the CDR3 is 16 amino acids long. Only the CDR3 region is kept as DNA, spanning 48 bases read in frame from base 1. V sheds 6 bases and J sheds 5 bases, leaving 22 bases between their ends. The germline V gene encodes CDR1 MDHEN and CDR2 SYDVKM. The sequence derives from a woman older than 75 with acute or convalescent COVID-19. The chain is assembled from TRBV28 and TRBJ1-2, with a weak D call of TRBD1 (5 bases match). The sequenced sample consisted of peripheral blood. The DNA sequence follows: TGTGCCAGCAGCCTCAGAACGGGACTGTCCGTTTATGGCTACACCTTC. Its coded protein is CASSLRTGLSVYGYTF.